What follows are 11 T cell receptor beta chains derived from one specimen sequenced in a study of cytomegalovirus exposure and HLA in healthy donors. Sequenced by immunoSEQ multiplex PCR; TCRdb stores in-frame clones only, minus some. The sample shows fewer than 95,000 clones, 90% to 95% of them seen only once. Sequenced material: PBMCs. The origin of the receptors is a woman aged 18-30 years in good health and CMV-seronegative.

The chain recombines TRBV28 with TRBJ2-1; 8 bases map to TRBD2. The CDR3 is made up of 14 amino acids. Trimming removed 2 bases from V and 7 bases from J; junction bases left unmatched: 4. Germline lookup yields CDR1 MDHEN and CDR2 SYDVKM. The CDR3 DNA reads as TGTGCCAGCAGTTTAGCGGGGGGTCCGAATGAGCAGTTCTTC. Translation: CASSLAGGPNEQFF. The full variable domain, rest sourced from reference TRBV28 and TRBJ2-1, is DVKVTQSSRYLVKRTGEKVFLECVQDMDHENMFWYRQDPGLGLRLIYFSYDVKMKEKGDIPEGYSVSREKKERFSLILESASTNQTSMYLCASSLAGGPNEQFFGPGTRLTVL.

The chain uses TRBV7-2 and TRBJ1-5; a weak D match, TRBD1 (5 bases). CDR1 is SGHTA, CDR2 FQGNSA, per germline. CDR3 length equals 15 residues. With 5 bases removed from V and 3 bases from J, the gap between germline ends came to 14 bases. The DNA of the CDR3 is TGTGCCAGCAGCCCAAACCACAGGATCAATCAGCCCCAGCATTTT. Protein sequence: CASSPNHRINQPQHF.

V usage is TRBV5-4 and J usage is TRBJ1-6; 7 positions agree with TRBD1. Per the germline V gene, CDR1 is SGHNT and CDR2 is YYREEE (reference sequence). V was clipped by 0 bases and J by 8 bases; unmatched bases: 5. The CDR3 sequence is 15 residues long. The CDR3, as DNA: TGTGCCAGCAGCTTGGAGGGCAGGGGGTATTCACCCCTCCACTTT. Its protein is CASSLEGRGYSPLHF.

The chain recombines TRBV19 with TRBJ2-7; 10 positions agree with TRBD2. CDR1 and CDR2 (germline): LNHDA, SQIVND (reference sequence). CDR3 length: 17 residues. Trimming removed 5 bases from V and 3 bases from J; junction bases left unmatched: 13. In DNA form, the CDR3 reads TGTGCCAGTAGTTGGGCTAGCGGGGGCCCTTTTGTCTACGAGCAGTACTTC. Encoded protein: CASSWASGGPFVYEQYF. The full variable domain, with the rest looked up from reference TRBV19 and TRBJ2-7, is DGGITQSPKYLFRKEGQNVTLSCEQNLNHDAMYWYRQDPGQGLRLIYYSQIVNDFQKGDIAEGYSVSREKKESFPLTVTSAQKNPTAFYLCASSWASGGPFVYEQYFGPGTRLTVT.

The V and J genes are TRBV30 and TRBJ1-2, with D possibly matching TRBD1 (5 bases). In germline, CDR1 is GTSNPN, CDR2 SVGIG (reference sequence). The CDR3 covers 16 residues. Deletions cut 1 base from V and 5 bases from J, with 20 bases between. The CDR3 nucleotides are TGTGCCTGGAGTGCAGGGAGGTGGGGGTTAAAGTATGGCTACACCTTC. Amino acids: CAWSAGRWGLKYGYTF.

This clone was seen just once. This rearrangement joins TRBV5-5 to TRBJ1-2; no reliable D call. Trimming cost V 5 bases and J 14 bases, with 22 bases left between them. Germline V gene data show CDR1 as SGHKS and CDR2 as YYEKEE (reference sequence). This CDR3 spans 13 amino acids. The CDR3 here is CASREERARPGTF. CDR3 sequence (DNA): TGTGCCAGCAGGGAAGAACGGGCTCGGCCGGGGACCTTC.

The V and J genes are TRBV9 and TRBJ2-1; TRBD2 agrees at 12 bases. The V gene end was trimmed by 1 base and the J gene end by 7 bases; junction bases not matched to a gene: 6. Germline V lookup: CDR1 SGDLS, CDR2 YYNGEE. The CDR3 runs 16 residues. The CDR3 region is CASSVRLAGAENEQFF. The CDR3 nucleotides are TGTGCCAGCAGCGTACGACTAGCGGGGGCTGAGAATGAGCAGTTCTTC.

V is TRBV2 and J is TRBJ1-1, with 10 bases fitting TRBD1. Germline CDR1 reads SNHLY; CDR2 reads FYNNEI. CDR3 size: 16 residues. The V and J ends lost 4 bases and 4 bases, in that order; junction bases with no gene match: 9. The CDR3 region is CASSGRDRGRGTEAFF. The CDR3 DNA sequence: TGTGCCAGCAGTGGTCGGGACAGGGGAAGGGGCACTGAAGCTTTCTTT. The full variable domain, its missing parts supplied by reference TRBV2 and TRBJ1-1, is EPEVTQTPSHQVTQMGQEVILRCVPISNHLYFYWYRQILGQKVEFLVSFYNNEISEKSEIFDDQFSVERPDGSNFTLKIRSTKLEDSAMYFCASSGRDRGRGTEAFFGQGTRLTVV.

The rearrangement uses TRBV5-1 and TRBJ1-2; tentatively, D is TRBD1 (5 bases). Trimming shortened V by 0 bases and J by 6 bases, and 9 bases separated the two germline ends. The CDR3 totals 13 residues. Germline V gives CDR1 SGHRS, CDR2 YFSETQ. The DNA of the CDR3 is TGCGCCAGCAGCTTGGCCAGGGTGGATGGCTACACCTTC. Its translation: CASSLARVDGYTF.

This chain uses TRBV5-1 with TRBJ1-1; D gene uncertain. From germline, CDR1 is SGHRS and CDR2 YFSETQ. This CDR3 contains 14 residues. Trimming shortened V by 7 bases and J by 1 base, and 14 bases separated the two germline ends. CDR3 nucleotides: TGCGCCAGCTCACAAATACCACAGAACACTGAAGCTTTCTTT. This sequence encodes CASSQIPQNTEAFF.

The CDR3 DNA sequence: TGTGCCAGCAGCTTGTGGGATAAAGGGGCCTACGAGCAGTACTTC. It codes for CASSLWDKGAYEQYF. This chain links TRBV5-4 with TRBJ2-7, with D tentatively TRBD1 (5 bases). Germline loops: CDR1 SGHNT, CDR2 YYREEE (reference sequence). The CDR3 is 15 residues long. The V gene lost 1 base and the J gene lost 2 bases, with 13 bases spanning the gap.